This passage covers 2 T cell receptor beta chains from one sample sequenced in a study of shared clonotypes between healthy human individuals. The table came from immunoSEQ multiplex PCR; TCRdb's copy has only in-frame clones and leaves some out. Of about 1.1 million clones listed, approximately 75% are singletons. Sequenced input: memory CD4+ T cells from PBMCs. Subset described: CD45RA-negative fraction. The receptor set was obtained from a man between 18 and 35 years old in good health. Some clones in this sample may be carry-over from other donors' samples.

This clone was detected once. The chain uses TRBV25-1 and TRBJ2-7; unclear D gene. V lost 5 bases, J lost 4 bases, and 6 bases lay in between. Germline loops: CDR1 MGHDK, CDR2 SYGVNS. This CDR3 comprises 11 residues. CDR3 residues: CASSREYEQYF. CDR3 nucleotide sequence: TGTGCCAGCAGTAGGGAATACGAGCAGTACTTC.

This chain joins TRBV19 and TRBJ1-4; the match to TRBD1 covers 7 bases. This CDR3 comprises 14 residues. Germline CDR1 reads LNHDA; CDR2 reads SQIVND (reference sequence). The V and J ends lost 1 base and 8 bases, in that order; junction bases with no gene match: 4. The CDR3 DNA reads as TGTGCCAGTAGTATAGTCGGGACAGCCGAAAAACTGTTTTTT. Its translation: CASSIVGTAEKLFF. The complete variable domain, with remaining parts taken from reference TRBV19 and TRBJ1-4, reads DGGITQSPKYLFRKEGQNVTLSCEQNLNHDAMYWYRQDPGQGLRLIYYSQIVNDFQKGDIAEGYSVSREKKESFPLTVTSAQKNPTAFYLCASSIVGTAEKLFFGSGTQLSVL.